The next 2 T cell receptor beta chains were all read from a single sample in a study of control samples from healthy donors and cancer patients. Measured with immunoSEQ multiplex PCR; TCRdb has only the in-frame clones, and not every one. Altogether some 130,000 clones are present, approximately 95% being singletons, with the ten largest covering about 3.5%. The source material was blood. Source of these receptors: a man aged 25-40 years in good health.

The CDR3 region is CASSRQRSSYNSPLHF. Written as DNA, the CDR3 is TGTGCCAGTAGTCGCCAGCGGAGCTCCTATAATTCACCCCTCCACTTT. The chain couples TRBV19 to TRBJ1-6; the D is unclear. With 5 bases removed from V and 0 bases from J, the gap between germline ends came to 11 bases. The CDR3 covers 16 residues. From germline, CDR1 is LNHDA and CDR2 SQIVND (reference sequence).

The chain has TRBV28 and TRBJ2-6; 8 bases agree with TRBD2. This CDR3 has 17 amino acids. V shed 5 bases, J shed 0 bases, and the junction held 6 bases outside the gene matches. Germline V gene sequence: CDR1 MDHEN, CDR2 SYDVKM. The CDR3 DNA reads as TGTGCCAGCAGTCCCGGGGGGGCACTCTCTGGGGCCAACGTCCTGACTTTC. Its protein is CASSPGGALSGANVLTF.